This T cell receptor (beta chain) originates from a study of T-cell reconstitution after alpha-beta-depleted transplantation in children. Using unique molecular identifiers, the investigators prepared the TCRbeta library. Each CDR3 protein gets one entry after TCRdb re-called the PCR reads with MiXCR. The repertoire holds approximately 590,000 distinct CDR3 sequences, with more than 9% as singletons. The V end lost 7 bases, the J end lost 6 bases, and 19 bases lay between the germline ends. CDR1 and CDR2 (germline): LGHNA, YNFKEQ. CDR3 length: 15 residues. The chain employs TRBV4-2 and TRBJ2-1; possibly TRBD2 for D (6 bases). This TCR was recovered from a human donor who donated a stem cell graft to a child with acute myeloid leukemia. The sequences come from PBMCs from the stem cell graft donor, collected from the stem cell graft. Here the CDR3 DNA reads TGTGCCAGCACCTGGGCGAGGGGAGGAGGCAATGAGCAGTTCTTC. This sequence encodes CASTWARGGGNEQFF.